Shown below are 24 T cell receptor beta chains from a single sample sequenced in a study of shared clonotypes between healthy human individuals. Method: immunoSEQ multiplex PCR; TCRdb's copy keeps in-frame clones and lacks some. This table holds 950,000 to 1,100,000 clones, around 78% found once. The sample comprised memory CD4+ T cells from PBMCs. The subset here: CD45RA-negative fraction. The receptors here all came from a young man in good health. Some clones in this sample may be carry-over from other donors' samples.

The chain combines TRBV11-2 with TRBJ2-1; no firm D call. The germline V gene encodes CDR1 SGHAT and CDR2 FQNNGV. V lost 4 bases to trimming and J lost 9 bases, with 10 bases between them. The CDR3 has 12 residues. The CDR3 spells CASSSPRSEQFF. CDR3 DNA: TGTGCCAGCAGCTCCCCTCGATCTGAGCAGTTCTTC.

The chain carries TRBV10-3 and TRBJ2-3, with TRBD2 matching 14 bases. The CDR3 runs to 14 residues. The trim removed 10 bases at V and 4 bases at J, leaving 4 bases unmatched. CDR1 and CDR2 from the germline V gene are ENHRY and SYGVKD. Here the CDR3 DNA reads TGTGCCACCCTGACTAGCGGGAGGGCAGATACGCAGTATTTT. This sequence encodes CATLTSGRADTQYF.

The chain recombines TRBV7-9 with TRBJ2-2; the D is unclear. Germline V gene sequence: CDR1 SEHNR, CDR2 FQNEAQ (reference sequence). The CDR3 sequence is 15 residues long. Trimming removed 0 bases from V and 0 bases from J, with 5 bases in between. The CDR3 spells CASSLARTNTGELFF. The CDR3 DNA is TGTGCCAGCAGCTTAGCCAGAACGAACACCGGGGAGCTGTTTTTT.

The chain uses TRBV7-3 and TRBJ2-2; TRBD2 might be the D (6 bases). Germline assignment: CDR1 SGHTA and CDR2 FQGTGA. The CDR3 is 14 amino acids. Trimming stripped 8 bases from V and 7 bases from J, with 17 bases between. Written as DNA, the CDR3 is TGTGCCAGCTCCCCAATGGGGGGTAACGGGGAGCTGTTTTTT. Translation gives CASSPMGGNGELFF. Filled out from reference TRBV7-3 and TRBJ2-2, the complete variable domain reads GAGVSQTPSNKVTEKGKYVELRCDPISGHTALYWYRQSLGQGPEFLIYFQGTGAADDSGLPNDRFFAVRPEGSVSTLKIQRTERGDSAVYLCASSPMGGNGELFFGEGSRLTVL.

This clone was counted a single time. The genes are TRBV5-1 and TRBJ2-1; TRBD1 might be the D (7 bases). The germline V and J ends were trimmed by 1 base and 7 bases, with 12 bases remaining between them. The CDR3 loop spans 14 amino acids. Germline V gene data show CDR1 as SGHRS and CDR2 as YFSETQ. CDR3 loop: CASSLPQGRNEQFF. The CDR3 region has the DNA TGCGCCAGCAGCTTGCCACAGGGGAGGAATGAGCAGTTCTTC.

The chain recombines TRBV12-2 with TRBJ2-7; whether TRBD1, the table's D call, matches the DNA was not checked. TRBV12-2 is classified as a pseudogene. This CDR3 is built from 15 residues. The CDR3 DNA sequence: TGTGCAAGTCGCTTAACCACAGGGTTAGTCTACGAGCAGTACTTC. This codes for CASRLTTGLVYEQYF.

V gene TRBV6-1 combines with J gene TRBJ2-3, with 10 bases matching TRBD2. The CDR3 length is 13 residues. Trimming at V came to 8 bases and at J to 4 bases, leaving 3 bases not matched to a gene. Germline CDR1 reads MNHNS; CDR2 reads SASEGT. The CDR3 nucleotides are TGTGCCAGCCTAGCGGGAGCATCAGATACGCAGTATTTT. As protein: CASLAGASDTQYF.

The chain has TRBV18 and TRBJ2-5; D gene unclear. Germline-derived CDR1 and CDR2 are KGHSH and LQKENI. V shed 3 bases and J shed 2 bases, with 13 bases lying between them. The CDR3 runs 15 residues. The CDR3 is CASSPTRAQQETQYF. The DNA for the CDR3 is TGTGCCAGCTCACCGACCCGTGCTCAGCAAGAGACCCAGTACTTC.

The chain uses TRBV7-9 and TRBJ2-7; TRBD2 might be the D (5 bases). The CDR3 is made up of 15 amino acids. Germline assignment: CDR1 SEHNR and CDR2 FQNEAQ (reference sequence). The ends were cut back, 2 bases at V and 0 bases at J, with 11 bases in the middle. CDR3 loop: CASSLWTLNSYEQYF. The CDR3 DNA reads as TGTGCCAGCAGCTTATGGACTTTAAACTCCTACGAGCAGTACTTC.

V usage is TRBV11-2 and J usage is TRBJ2-1, with unresolved D. V lost 5 bases and J 12 bases, leaving 11 bases between the germline ends. The CDR3 consists of 11 residues. Per the germline V gene, CDR1 is SGHAT and CDR2 is FQNNGV. The CDR3 reads CASSLYQVQFF. The CDR3 DNA reads TGTGCCAGCAGCCTTTATCAAGTGCAGTTCTTC.

This clone was seen a handful of times. The same CDR3 is also encoded by other DNA sequences in this sample. The chain couples TRBV28 to TRBJ1-1; TRBD1 is a possible D gene (5 bases). This CDR3 is built from 14 residues. Trimming left V 4 bases short and J 2 bases short, with 11 bases between. Germline assignment: CDR1 MDHEN and CDR2 SYDVKM. CDR3: CASSSPGENTEAFF. The DNA of the CDR3 is TGTGCCAGCAGTTCCCCGGGGGAAAACACTGAAGCTTTCTTT.

The J gene is TRBJ2-1, the V gene TRBV2, with a tentative D call TRBD2 (5 bases). Trimming removed 6 bases from V and 6 bases from J, with 12 bases in between. The germline V gene has CDR1 SNHLY and CDR2 FYNNEI. The CDR3 contains 13 residues. The CDR3, as DNA: TGTGCCAGCAGCCGACCGGACTTCAATGAGCAGTTCTTC. Amino acid sequence: CASSRPDFNEQFF.

The chain links TRBV7-6 to TRBJ2-3; 9 bases map to TRBD2. Unmatched junction bases numbered 5, after V lost 5 bases and J lost 2 bases. The germline V gene encodes CDR1 SGHVS and CDR2 FNYEAQ. The CDR3 has 15 residues. As DNA, the CDR3 is TGTGCCAGCAGCCAACTAGCGGGCAACACAGATACGCAGTATTTT. This encodes CASSQLAGNTDTQYF.

The chain links TRBV5-1 to TRBJ2-7, with TRBD2 identical over 7 bases. Germline V CDR1 and CDR2: SGHRS, YFSETQ. This CDR3 contains 14 residues. V lost 5 bases and J lost 0; bases outside the gene matches: 5. CDR3: CASRAGEASYEQYF. CDR3 bases: TGCGCCAGCAGGGCGGGGGAAGCCTCCTACGAGCAGTACTTC.

A note on this clone: The identical CDR3 is also encoded by other nucleotide sequences in the sample. The chain employs TRBV6-5 and TRBJ2-5; D may be TRBD1 or TRBD2 (5 bases each). V lost 5 bases to trimming and J lost 5 bases, with 15 bases between them. This CDR3 is 14 amino acids long. Germline values: CDR1 MNHEY, CDR2 SVGAGI. CDR3 sequence (DNA): TGTGCCAGCAGTCCGCGGACTGGGGCCGAGACCCAGTACTTC. Translation: CASSPRTGAETQYF.

This chain links TRBV7-2 with TRBJ1-1; D gene uncertain. V lost 0 bases and J 5 bases, leaving 13 bases between the germline ends. CDR3 length equals 15 residues. The germline V gene encodes CDR1 SGHTA and CDR2 FQGNSA. CDR3 sequence: CASSLAGSVMTEAFF. Written as DNA, the CDR3 is TGTGCCAGCAGCTTAGCGGGATCGGTAATGACTGAAGCTTTCTTT.

V gene TRBV11-2 combines with J gene TRBJ2-5; 8 nucleotides align to TRBD1. This CDR3 region has 15 residues. Germline V lookup: CDR1 SGHAT, CDR2 FQNNGV. The V gene end was trimmed by 0 bases and the J gene end by 5 bases; junction bases not matched to a gene: 5. CDR3 sequence reads: CASSLDRGRRETQYF. Written as DNA, the CDR3 is TGTGCCAGCAGCTTAGACAGGGGGCGAAGGGAGACCCAGTACTTC.

The chain carries TRBV30 and TRBJ2-5; no definite D call. The J call may be wrong; the DNA end is better matched by TRBJ2-7. The CDR3 sequence is 10 residues long. Germline CDR1 GTSNPN, CDR2 SVGIG (reference sequence). The CDR3 here is CAWSSGEQYF. The CDR3 region has the DNA TGTGCCTGGAGTTCCGGCGAGCAGTACTTC.

The gene calls are TRBV10-3 and TRBJ2-1; the D gene is possibly TRBD2 (7 bases). This CDR3 spans 12 amino acids. With 11 bases removed from V and 9 bases from J, the gap between germline ends came to 17 bases. The germline CDR1 and CDR2 sequences are ENHRY and SYGVKD. For the CDR3, the DNA is TGTGCCGCTCGGAGGGAGGGGGGTGAGCAGTTCTTC. Protein: CAARREGGEQFF.

This clone was seen many times. The gene calls are TRBV5-5 and TRBJ2-5; D is unclear. Germline V gene data show CDR1 as SGHKS and CDR2 as YYEKEE (reference sequence). Trimming removed 4 bases at V and 2 bases at J, with 12 bases between. This CDR3 contains 14 residues. The CDR3 nucleotides are TGTGCCAGCAGCCCTGGACGGGCACAAGAGACCCAGTACTTC. Translating it yields CASSPGRAQETQYF.

Note on this clone: A junction boundary mismatches the germline segment, possibly from a read error. The chain recombines TRBV11-2 with TRBJ2-5; D might be TRBD2 (5 bases). The V gene's germline CDR1 is SGHAT and CDR2 FQNNGV. This CDR3 has 17 residues. The CDR3 sequence is CASSLEHVTTPQGTQYF. The CDR3 DNA sequence: TGTGCCAGCAGCTTAGAACATGTGACTACACCCCAAGGGACCCAGTACTTC.

The chain carries TRBV28 and TRBJ2-1; the D is unclear. The V end was cut by 6 bases, the J end by 2 bases, with 17 bases between. The germline V gene has CDR1 MDHEN and CDR2 SYDVKM. The CDR3 sequence is 16 residues long. For the CDR3, the DNA is TGTGCCAGCAGCCCGGGCTGGCGGATAGCCTACAATGAGCAGTTCTTC. Translation: CASSPGWRIAYNEQFF. Variable domain in full (rest from reference TRBV28 and TRBJ2-1): DVKVTQSSRYLVKRTGEKVFLECVQDMDHENMFWYRQDPGLGLRLIYFSYDVKMKEKGDIPEGYSVSREKKERFSLILESASTNQTSMYLCASSPGWRIAYNEQFFGPGTRLTVL.

This chain links TRBV27 with TRBJ2-1; TRBD2 matches 13 bases. This CDR3 region has 18 residues. From germline, CDR1 is MNHEY and CDR2 SMNVEV (reference sequence). The junction had 10 bases not matched to a gene; V was cut back by 7 bases and J by 1 base. This chain's CDR3 is CASTLGLAGERSYNEQFF. DNA of the CDR3: TGTGCCAGCACTCTCGGACTAGCGGGAGAGAGATCCTACAATGAGCAGTTCTTC.

Notes on this clone: An end of the junction does not agree with germline; a read error may underlie this. This rearrangement joins TRBV5-6 to TRBJ1-2; no clear D. From germline, CDR1 is SGHDT and CDR2 YYEEEE. The CDR3 has 15 residues. CDR3 coding DNA: TGTGCCAGCAGCTTGAGACCCGCCGGTTGGAATGGCTACATCTTC. It specifies CASSLRPAGWNGYIF.